This TCR beta chain was captured by sequencing in a study of T-cell memory formation after mild COVID-19. The sample holds many counts of this clonotype. Its antigen is undetermined. Employing constant-segment primers, 5'RACE generated TCR alpha and TCR beta cDNA libraries bearing sample barcodes and UMIs. TCRdb re-derived calls from the 5' RACE reads in MiXCR, one entry per CDR3 protein. The sample has about 29,000 distinct CDR3 sequences, approximately 12% seen once. Study-wide results and caveats: Pre-infection memory held some responding clones, suggesting pre-existing cross-reactive T cells responded. CD8+ contracting clones occupied EMRA, while CD4+ ones occupied mainly CM and EM.

The ends were cut back, 0 bases at V and 6 bases at J, with 9 bases in the middle. The CDR3 covers 14 residues. Germline CDR1 reads SGHTA; CDR2 reads FQGNSA. The sequence was collected from an adult woman who had mild COVID-19 (a few samples of this study predate the infection). Cell type and time point are not known. Sequenced: PBMCs or a T cell subset sorted from them (not recorded which). The chain recombines TRBV7-2 with TRBJ2-1; D uncertain. CDR3 DNA: TGTGCCAGCAGCTTAGCCACGGTTAGCAATGAGCAGTTCTTC. It is translated as CASSLATVSNEQFF.